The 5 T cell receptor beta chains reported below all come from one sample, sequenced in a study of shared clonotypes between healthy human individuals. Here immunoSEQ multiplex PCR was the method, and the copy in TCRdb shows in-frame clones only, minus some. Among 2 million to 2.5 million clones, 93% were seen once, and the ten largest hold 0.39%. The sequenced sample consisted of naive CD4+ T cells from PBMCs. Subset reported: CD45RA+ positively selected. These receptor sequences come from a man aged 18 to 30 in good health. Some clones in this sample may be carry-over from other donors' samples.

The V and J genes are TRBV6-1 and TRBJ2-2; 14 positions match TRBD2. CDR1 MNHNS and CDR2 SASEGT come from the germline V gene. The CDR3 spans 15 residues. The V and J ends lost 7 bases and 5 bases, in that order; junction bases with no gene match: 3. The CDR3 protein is CASTGLAGGTGELFF. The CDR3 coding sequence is TGTGCCAGCACAGGACTAGCGGGAGGTACCGGGGAGCTGTTTTTT.

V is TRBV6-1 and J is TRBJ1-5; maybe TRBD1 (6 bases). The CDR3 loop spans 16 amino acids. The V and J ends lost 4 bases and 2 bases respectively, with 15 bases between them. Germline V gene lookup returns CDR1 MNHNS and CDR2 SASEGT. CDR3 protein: CASSAQGTGRNQPQHF. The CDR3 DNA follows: TGTGCCAGCAGTGCACAGGGTACGGGCCGCAATCAGCCCCAGCATTTT.

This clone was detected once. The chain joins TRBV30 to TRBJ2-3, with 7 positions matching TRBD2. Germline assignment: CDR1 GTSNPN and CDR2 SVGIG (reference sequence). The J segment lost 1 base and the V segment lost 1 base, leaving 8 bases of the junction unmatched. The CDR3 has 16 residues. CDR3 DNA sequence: TGTGCCTGGAGTGCTTATCGCGGGAGCGGCACAGATACGCAGTATTTT. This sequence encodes CAWSAYRGSGTDTQYF.

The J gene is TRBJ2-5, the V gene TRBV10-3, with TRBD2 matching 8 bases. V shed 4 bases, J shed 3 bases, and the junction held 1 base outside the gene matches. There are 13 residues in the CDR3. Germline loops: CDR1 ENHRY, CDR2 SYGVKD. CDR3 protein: CAISGGLEETQYF. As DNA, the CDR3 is TGTGCCATCAGTGGGGGACTAGAAGAGACCCAGTACTTC.

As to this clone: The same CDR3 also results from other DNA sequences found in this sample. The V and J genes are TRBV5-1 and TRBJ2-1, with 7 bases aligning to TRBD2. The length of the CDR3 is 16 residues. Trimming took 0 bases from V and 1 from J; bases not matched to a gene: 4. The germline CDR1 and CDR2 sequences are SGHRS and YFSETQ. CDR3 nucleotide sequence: TGCGCCAGCAGCTTGGCTGGGGGAGGGTCCTACAATGAGCAGTTCTTC. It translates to CASSLAGGGSYNEQFF.